A single sample is the source of the 14 T cell receptor beta chains below, sequenced in a study of tumor-infiltrating lymphocytes in primary liver carcinoma. Blood RNA originated from unsorted whole blood, with germline DNA additionally extracted. With a constant-region primer, TCR beta cDNA was made from approximately 510 ng of total RNA. Three nested multiplex PCR rounds, a slightly modified ARM-PCR method, built the TCR beta libraries. The two initial PCR rounds, nine to eleven cycles each, used TRBV1-TRBV30 forward and C-beta reverse primers. Each CDR3 protein gets one entry after TCRdb re-called the multiplex PCR reads with MiXCR. Of 300,000 to 400,000 distinct CDR3 sequences listed, 65% were seen once; the top ten hold under 8%. Sample: peripheral blood. The receptors originated from a man aged 40-50 years with primary liver carcinoma and hepatitis B virus infection.

The V call is TRBV7-9, the J call TRBJ2-3; the D gene is possibly TRBD1 (6 bases). The length of the CDR3 is 13 residues. Deletions cut 4 bases from V and 5 bases from J, with 10 bases between. Germline assignment: CDR1 SEHNR and CDR2 FQNEAQ (reference sequence). Here the CDR3 DNA reads TGTGCCAGCAGCTCTTCAGGGGAAGATACGCAGTATTTT. Translated: CASSSSGEDTQYF.

About this clonotype: A single base separates this from a much larger clone, so it may be a read error. The chain links TRBV5-4 to TRBJ2-1; no reliable D call. This CDR3 contains 15 residues. CDR1 and CDR2 from the germline V gene are SGHNT and YYREEE (reference sequence). The CDR3 DNA reads as TGTGCCAACAGCCCCTCCGCCTTATCCTACAATGAGCAGTTCTTC. Translating it yields CANSPSALSYNEQFF.

The chain is built from TRBV13 and TRBJ2-5; D may be TRBD1 (5 bases). The length of the CDR3 is 13 residues. Germline-derived CDR1 and CDR2 are PRHDT and FYEKMQ (reference sequence). The V end was cut by 1 base, the J end by 11 bases, with 14 bases between. CDR3 sequence: CASSLAGLDEQYF. Written as DNA, the CDR3 is TGTGCCAGCAGCTTAGCAGGGCTTGATGAGCAGTACTTC.

The V and J genes are TRBV11-2 and TRBJ1-4, with 7 bases fitting TRBD1. CDR3 length equals 14 residues. Per the germline V gene, CDR1 is SGHAT and CDR2 is FQNNGV. The CDR3 coding sequence is TGTGTCAGTAGCCCACAGGGGACTCGTGAAAAACTGTTTTTT. This encodes CVSSPQGTREKLFF.

As regards this clonotype: An end of the junction differs from the germline gene, which may be a read error. CDR3 sequence: CVSSSDRGAYSNQPQHF. The CDR3 nucleotides are TGTGTCAGCAGTTCGGACCGGGGGGCTTATAGCAATCAGCCCCAGCATTTT. The chain recombines TRBV28 with TRBJ1-5, with D possibly TRBD1 on 6 matching bases. CDR3 length: 17 amino acids. The germline gives CDR1 MDHEN, CDR2 SYDVKM. The full variable domain, its missing parts supplied by reference TRBV28 and TRBJ1-5, is DVKVTQSSRYLVKRTGEKVFLECVQDMDHENMFWYRQDPGLGLRLIYFSYDVKMKEKGDIPEGYSVSREKKERFSLILESASTNQTSMYLCVSSSDRGAYSNQPQHFGDGTRLSIL.

Remarks on this clonotype: One end of the junction does not line up with germline, which may come from a read error. DNA of the CDR3: TGTGCCATCAGTTGGGGACAATTCAATCAGCCCCAGCATTTT. This codes for CAISWGQFNQPQHF. The chain links TRBV12-3 or TRBV12-4 to TRBJ1-5; tentative D call: TRBD1 (6 bases). This CDR3 comprises 14 residues.

Worth noting for this clonotype: This may stem from a read error, because a much larger clone lies one nucleotide away. Given the absence of the conserved phenylalanine or tryptophan at the CDR3 end, a read error is likely. This rearrangement joins TRBV6-6 to TRBJ2-1; TRBD2 matches at 8 bases. Trimming cost V 6 bases and J 7 bases; bases outside gene matches: 8. Germline V CDR1 and CDR2: MNHNY, SVGAGI (reference sequence). CDR3 length equals 14 residues. The DNA for the CDR3 is TGTGCCAGCAGCTACCAGCGGGAGATGAATGAGCAGTTCCTC. Residues: CASSYQREMNEQFL.

A note on this clonotype: The junction does not match germline at one end; this may be a read error. The chain couples TRBV11-2 to TRBJ2-1, with 9 bases fitting TRBD1. Germline CDR1 is SGHAT and CDR2 is FQNNGV. The CDR3 extends over 15 amino acids. In DNA form, the CDR3 reads TGTGCCAGCAGGCGGACAGGGGATGGTGGCAATGAGCGGTCCTTC. As protein: CASRRTGDGGNERSF.

This clonotype was picked up one time. The J gene is TRBJ2-7, the V gene TRBV12-3 or TRBV12-4, with 14 bases fitting TRBD2. CDR3 length equals 15 residues. Germline trimming cut 6 bases from V and 4 bases from J; bases unmatched to any gene: 5. As DNA, the CDR3 is TGTGCCAGCAGCTGCGGGACTAGCGGGAGTTACGAGCAGTACTTC. This encodes CASSCGTSGSYEQYF.

J is TRBJ1-2 and V is TRBV6-1; D perhaps matches TRBD1 (5 bases). CDR1 is MNHNS, CDR2 SASEGT, per germline. CDR3 size: 14 residues. Trimming removed 6 bases at V and 6 bases at J, with 17 bases between. The CDR3 nucleotides read TGTGCCAGCAGCTTCCTCGGACATGGTGATGGCTACACCTTC. Encoded protein: CASSFLGHGDGYTF.

This sequence joins TRBV4-1 and TRBJ2-3; no reliable D call. V was shortened by 5 bases and J by 4 bases, with 16 bases between the two germline ends. The CDR3 length is 15 residues. Germline V gives CDR1 MGHRA, CDR2 YSYEKL. CDR3 in amino acids: CASSELPTWADTQYF. For the CDR3, the DNA is TGCGCCAGCAGCGAACTTCCGACATGGGCAGATACGCAGTATTTT.

This clonotype was counted between two and nine times. The chain combines TRBV30 with TRBJ2-7, with D perhaps being TRBD1 or TRBD2 (6 bases each). The germline V and J ends were trimmed by 0 bases and 3 bases, with 18 bases remaining between them. The germline CDR1 and CDR2 sequences are GTSNPN and SVGIG (reference sequence). The CDR3 extends over 16 amino acids. Here the CDR3 reads CAWSVRGPFSLYEQYF. The DNA of the CDR3 is TGTGCCTGGAGTGTACGGGGGCCCTTCTCCCTCTACGAGCAGTACTTC.

With respect to this clonotype: Just one base apart from a much larger clone, this may be a read error. This rearrangement joins TRBV12-3 or TRBV12-4 to TRBJ2-3; 10 bases are shared with TRBD2. Trimming removed 5 bases from V and 3 bases from J; junction bases left unmatched: 11. This CDR3 is 17 amino acids long. CDR3 coding DNA: TGTGCCAGCAGTCTCGGACTTACTAGCGGGATAACAGATACGCAGTATTTT. It encodes CASSLGLTSGITDTQYF.

This clonotype has just one count. The chain carries TRBV2 and TRBJ2-3; perhaps TRBD1 as D (5 bases). Looked up from germline, CDR1 is SNHLY and CDR2 is FYNNEI. Trimming cost V 4 bases and J 2 bases, with 13 bases left between them. This CDR3 contains 15 residues. The CDR3 DNA reads TGTGCCAGCAGTGCGGAGACAGAAGACACAGATACGCAGTATTTT. Translated: CASSAETEDTDTQYF.